Only one count was recorded for the clone carrying this TCR beta chain. The data were obtained in a study of blood T cell repertoires in COVID-19. Overall study: The United States, Italy and Spain provided the acute and convalescent COVID-19 samples. T cells, B-cell-depleted T cells, or PBMCs supplied cDNA or gDNA.

In the authors' methods: Counts of nucleated cells, estimated from reference gene primer amplification, were obtained. The table came from immunoSEQ multiplex PCR; TCRdb's copy has only in-frame clones and leaves some out. That table is the source of V, J and clone size, and D and trimming were worked out from the DNA. The table lists 130,000 to 150,000 clones, 85% to 90% of them singletons. Sequencing was carried out using peripheral blood. The clonotype was recovered from a woman aged 40-49 years with acute or convalescent COVID-19.

The CDR3 coding sequence is TGTGCCAGCAGCTCCAGACTAGGTGGTTCCTACAATGAGCAGTTCTTC. This codes for CASSSRLGGSYNEQFF. The chain carries TRBV7-9 and TRBJ2-1, with D possibly matching TRBD2 (6 bases). This CDR3 has 16 amino acids. Trimming removed 4 bases from V and 1 base from J, with 14 bases in between. CDR1 is SEHNR, CDR2 FQNEAQ, per germline (reference sequence).